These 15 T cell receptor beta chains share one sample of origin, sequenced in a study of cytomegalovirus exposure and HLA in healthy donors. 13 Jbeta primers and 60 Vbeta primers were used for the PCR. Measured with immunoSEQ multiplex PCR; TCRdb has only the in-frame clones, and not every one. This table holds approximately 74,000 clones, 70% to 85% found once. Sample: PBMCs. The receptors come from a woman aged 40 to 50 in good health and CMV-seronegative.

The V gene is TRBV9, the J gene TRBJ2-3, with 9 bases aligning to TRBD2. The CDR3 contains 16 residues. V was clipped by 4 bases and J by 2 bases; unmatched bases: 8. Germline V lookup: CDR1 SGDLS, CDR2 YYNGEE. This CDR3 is CASSYKRGAATDTQYF. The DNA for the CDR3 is TGTGCCAGCAGCTATAAGCGGGGGGCTGCCACAGATACGCAGTATTTT.

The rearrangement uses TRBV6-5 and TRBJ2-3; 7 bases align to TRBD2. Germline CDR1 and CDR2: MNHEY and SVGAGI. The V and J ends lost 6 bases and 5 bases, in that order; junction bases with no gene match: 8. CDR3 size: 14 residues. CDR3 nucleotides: TGTGCCAGCAGCCGGACGCGGGGGAAAGATACGCAGTATTTT. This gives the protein CASSRTRGKDTQYF.

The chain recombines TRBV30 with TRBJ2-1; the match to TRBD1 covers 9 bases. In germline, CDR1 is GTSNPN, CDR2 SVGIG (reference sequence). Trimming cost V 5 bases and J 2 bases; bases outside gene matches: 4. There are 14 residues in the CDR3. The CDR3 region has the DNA TGTGCCTGGGGAACAGGGGGCGCCTACAATGAGCAGTTCTTC. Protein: CAWGTGGAYNEQFF.

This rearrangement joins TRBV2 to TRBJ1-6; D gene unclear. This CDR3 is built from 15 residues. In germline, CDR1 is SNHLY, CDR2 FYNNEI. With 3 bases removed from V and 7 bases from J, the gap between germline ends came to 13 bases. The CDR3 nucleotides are TGTGCCAGCAGTGAGTGGTCGGGCGGGAATTCACCCCTCCACTTT. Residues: CASSEWSGGNSPLHF.

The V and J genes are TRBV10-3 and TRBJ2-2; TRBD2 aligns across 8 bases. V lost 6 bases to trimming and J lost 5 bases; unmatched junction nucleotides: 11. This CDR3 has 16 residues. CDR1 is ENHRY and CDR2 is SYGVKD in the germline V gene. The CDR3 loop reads CAIRRAGVIRTGELFF. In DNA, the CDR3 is TGTGCCATCAGGCGAGCGGGAGTGATACGGACCGGGGAGCTGTTTTTT.

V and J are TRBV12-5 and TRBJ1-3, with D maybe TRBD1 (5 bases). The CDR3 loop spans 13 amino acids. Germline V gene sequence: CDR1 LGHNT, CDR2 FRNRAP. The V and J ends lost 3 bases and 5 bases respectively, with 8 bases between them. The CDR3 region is CASGLDSRNTIYF. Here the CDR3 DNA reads TGTGCTAGTGGTTTAGACAGCCGAAACACCATATATTTT.

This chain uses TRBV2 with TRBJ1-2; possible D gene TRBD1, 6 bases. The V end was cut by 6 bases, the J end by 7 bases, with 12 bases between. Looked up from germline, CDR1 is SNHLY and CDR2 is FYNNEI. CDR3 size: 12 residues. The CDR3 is CASSQGKVGYTF. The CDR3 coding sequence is TGTGCCAGCAGCCAGGGGAAGGTTGGCTACACCTTC.

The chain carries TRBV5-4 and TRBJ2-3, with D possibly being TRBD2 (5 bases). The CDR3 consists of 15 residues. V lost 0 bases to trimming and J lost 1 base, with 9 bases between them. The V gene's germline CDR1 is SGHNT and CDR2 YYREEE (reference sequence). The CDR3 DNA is TGTGCCAGCAGCTTGGCATCGAGGGGCACAGATACGCAGTATTTT. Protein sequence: CASSLASRGTDTQYF.

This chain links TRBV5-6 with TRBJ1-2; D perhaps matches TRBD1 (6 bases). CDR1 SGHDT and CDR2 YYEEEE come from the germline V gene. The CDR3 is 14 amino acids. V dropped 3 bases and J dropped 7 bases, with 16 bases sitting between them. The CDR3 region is CASSSGQPGRGYTF. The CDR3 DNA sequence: TGTGCCAGCAGCTCCGGACAGCCCGGACGTGGCTACACCTTC.

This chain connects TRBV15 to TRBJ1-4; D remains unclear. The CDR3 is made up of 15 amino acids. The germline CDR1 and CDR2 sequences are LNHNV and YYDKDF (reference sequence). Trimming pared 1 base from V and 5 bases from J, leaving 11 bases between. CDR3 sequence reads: CATSRAAGGNEKLFF. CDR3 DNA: TGTGCCACCAGCAGAGCAGCAGGCGGGAATGAAAAACTGTTTTTT.

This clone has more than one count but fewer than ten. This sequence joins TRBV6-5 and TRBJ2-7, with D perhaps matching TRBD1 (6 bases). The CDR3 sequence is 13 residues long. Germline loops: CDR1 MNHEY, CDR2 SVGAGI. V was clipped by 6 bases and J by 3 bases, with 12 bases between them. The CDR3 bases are TGTGCCAGCAGCAAAACAGGGAACTACGAGCAGTACTTC. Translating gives CASSKTGNYEQYF.

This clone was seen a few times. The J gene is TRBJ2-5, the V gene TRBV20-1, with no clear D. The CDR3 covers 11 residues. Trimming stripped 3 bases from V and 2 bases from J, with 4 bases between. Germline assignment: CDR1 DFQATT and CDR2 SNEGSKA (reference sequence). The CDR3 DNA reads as TGCAGTGCTAGCAGACAAGAGACCCAGTACTTC. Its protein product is CSASRQETQYF.

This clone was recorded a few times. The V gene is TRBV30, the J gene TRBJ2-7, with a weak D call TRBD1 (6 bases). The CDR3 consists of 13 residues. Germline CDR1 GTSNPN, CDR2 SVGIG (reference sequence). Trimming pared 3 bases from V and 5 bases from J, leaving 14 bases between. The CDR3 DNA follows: TGTGCCTGGAGCATAACAGGGAGCCACGAGCAGTACTTC. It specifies CAWSITGSHEQYF.

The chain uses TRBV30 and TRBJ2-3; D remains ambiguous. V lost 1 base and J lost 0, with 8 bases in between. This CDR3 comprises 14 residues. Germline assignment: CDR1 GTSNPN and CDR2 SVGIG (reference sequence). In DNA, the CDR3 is TGTGCCTGGAGTGGGTGGGCGAGCACAGATACGCAGTATTTT. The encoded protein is CAWSGWASTDTQYF.

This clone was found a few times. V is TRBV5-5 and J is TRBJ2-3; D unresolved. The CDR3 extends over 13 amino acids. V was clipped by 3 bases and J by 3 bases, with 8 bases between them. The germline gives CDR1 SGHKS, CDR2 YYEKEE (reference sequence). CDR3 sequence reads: CASSSWATDTQYF. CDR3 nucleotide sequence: TGTGCCAGCAGCTCATGGGCGACAGATACGCAGTATTTT.